A selection of T cell receptor beta chains follows, all from one sample in a study of identical twins. MiXCR was run by TCRdb on the 5' RACE reads, yielding one entry per CDR3 protein. The sample carries around 230,000 distinct CDR3 sequences, about 6.7% recorded once. The same specimen was also included in a second study, on T cells expressing NK-cell markers.

The sequenced material came from CD8+ T cells sorted from blood. All receptors derive from a woman under 30 in good health. Both conserved end residues are part of each CDR3. The D gene is left open where the match is weak. Clone size is given for some rows only: seen once, a few or many times, or a class if the clone is expanded.

j_gene: TRBJ2-3
abundance: .
d_gene: TRBD2
v_gene: TRBV20-1
CDR3nt: TGCTGTGTGGGGCTAGCGGGAACGCGGGGCACAGATACGCAGTATTTT
CDR3aa: CCVGLAGTRGTDTQYF

j_gene: TRBJ2-2
abundance: few
d_gene: .
v_gene: TRBV9
CDR3nt: TGTGCCAGCAGCGTAATGGGCCTTGGGACCGGGGAGCTGTTTTTT
CDR3aa: CASSVMGLGTGELFF

j_gene: TRBJ2-2
abundance: many
d_gene: .
v_gene: TRBV12-3/TRBV12-4
CDR3nt: TGTGCCAGCAGTTCGTCAAAGTTCTACACCGGGGAGCTGTTTTTT
CDR3aa: CASSSSKFYTGELFF

j_gene: TRBJ2-5
abundance: .
d_gene: .
v_gene: TRBV29-1
CDR3nt: TGCAGCGTTGAAAAAGAGACCCAGTACTTC
CDR3aa: CSVEKETQYF

j_gene: TRBJ2-1
abundance: many
d_gene: .
v_gene: TRBV12-3/TRBV12-4
CDR3nt: TGTGCCAGCAGTTTGTTCGGGAATGAGCAGTTCTTC
CDR3aa: CASSLFGNEQFF

j_gene: TRBJ1-2
abundance: few
d_gene: .
v_gene: TRBV7-2
CDR3nt: TGTGCCAGCAGCGCGGGACCGTTCTATGGCTACACCTTC
CDR3aa: CASSAGPFYGYTF

j_gene: TRBJ2-7
abundance: .
d_gene: .
v_gene: TRBV4-2
CDR3nt: TGTGCCAGCAGCCACCACAAGGACTACGAGCAGTACTTC
CDR3aa: CASSHHKDYEQYF

j_gene: TRBJ2-7
abundance: .
d_gene: .
v_gene: TRBV27
CDR3nt: TGTGCCAGCAGTTTAAGGGCTGGCTCCTACGAGCAGTACTTC
CDR3aa: CASSLRAGSYEQYF

j_gene: TRBJ2-7
abundance: many
d_gene: .
v_gene: TRBV10-3
CDR3nt: TGTGCCCCTCGGGACGAGCAGTACTTC
CDR3aa: CAPRDEQYF

j_gene: TRBJ2-3
abundance: few
d_gene: TRBD2
v_gene: TRBV7-9
CDR3nt: TGTGCCAGCAGCCGCCCGGTGGCGGGGGGTCCCACAGATACGCAGTATTTT
CDR3aa: CASSRPVAGGPTDTQYF

j_gene: TRBJ2-1
abundance: .
d_gene: TRBD2
v_gene: TRBV20-1
CDR3nt: TGCAGTGCTCCCGAAGGACTAGGGAGGAATGAGCAGTTCTTC
CDR3aa: CSAPEGLGRNEQFF

j_gene: TRBJ2-3
abundance: .
d_gene: .
v_gene: TRBV5-8
CDR3nt: TGTGCCAGCAGCTTGGGGTATTTT
CDR3aa: CASSLGYF

j_gene: TRBJ1-1
abundance: many
d_gene: .
v_gene: TRBV12-3/TRBV12-4
CDR3nt: TGTGCCAGCAGTTTCGCAGGGAACACTGAAGCTTTCTTT
CDR3aa: CASSFAGNTEAFF

j_gene: TRBJ2-1
abundance: .
d_gene: TRBD2
v_gene: TRBV7-9
CDR3nt: TGTGCCAGCAGCTGGCCACCTAGCGGGAGGGGAGGTGAGCAGTTCTTC
CDR3aa: CASSWPPSGRGGEQFF

j_gene: TRBJ2-2
abundance: few
d_gene: .
v_gene: TRBV12-5
CDR3nt: TGTGCTAGTGGCACAGGGTCGGCCGGGGAGCTGTTTTTT
CDR3aa: CASGTGSAGELFF

j_gene: TRBJ2-1
abundance: .
d_gene: .
v_gene: TRBV20-1
CDR3nt: TGCAGTGCTAGAGATATGGCGGGAATATACAATGAGCAGTTCTTC
CDR3aa: CSARDMAGIYNEQFF

j_gene: TRBJ2-1
abundance: few
d_gene: TRBD2
v_gene: TRBV27
CDR3nt: TGTGCCAGCAGTGTATCGGGGACTAGCGCCCTTGAGCAGTTCTTC
CDR3aa: CASSVSGTSALEQFF

j_gene: TRBJ2-7
abundance: .
d_gene: TRBD1
v_gene: TRBV11-2
CDR3nt: TGTGCCAGCAGCCAGGGGGTTGACTACGAGCAGTACTTC
CDR3aa: CASSQGVDYEQYF

j_gene: TRBJ2-5
abundance: few
d_gene: .
v_gene: TRBV5-6
CDR3nt: TGTGCCAGCAGCTTGTATTCCCGGGAGACCCAGTACTTC
CDR3aa: CASSLYSRETQYF

j_gene: TRBJ2-7
abundance: many
d_gene: .
v_gene: TRBV7-9
CDR3nt: TGTGCCAGCAGGCCTGACAGGTCCTACGAGCAGTACTTC
CDR3aa: CASRPDRSYEQYF

j_gene: TRBJ2-3
abundance: medium-sized
d_gene: TRBD2
v_gene: TRBV6-4
CDR3nt: TGTGCCAGCAGTGACTCGCGGGGGGGCACAGATACGCAGTATTTT
CDR3aa: CASSDSRGGTDTQYF

j_gene: TRBJ2-5
abundance: .
d_gene: TRBD1
v_gene: TRBV20-1
CDR3nt: TGCAGTGCTAGAAACAGGGGTCAAGAGACCCAGTACTTC
CDR3aa: CSARNRGQETQYF

j_gene: TRBJ2-3
abundance: .
d_gene: .
v_gene: TRBV9
CDR3nt: TGTGCCAGCAGCGTAGGGGGACTTGCTAGCACAGATACGCAGTATTTT
CDR3aa: CASSVGGLASTDTQYF

j_gene: TRBJ1-4
abundance: many
d_gene: TRBD1
v_gene: TRBV7-2
CDR3nt: TGTGCCAGCAGCTTAGAGTGGGGGACAGATGAAAAACTGTTTTTT
CDR3aa: CASSLEWGTDEKLFF